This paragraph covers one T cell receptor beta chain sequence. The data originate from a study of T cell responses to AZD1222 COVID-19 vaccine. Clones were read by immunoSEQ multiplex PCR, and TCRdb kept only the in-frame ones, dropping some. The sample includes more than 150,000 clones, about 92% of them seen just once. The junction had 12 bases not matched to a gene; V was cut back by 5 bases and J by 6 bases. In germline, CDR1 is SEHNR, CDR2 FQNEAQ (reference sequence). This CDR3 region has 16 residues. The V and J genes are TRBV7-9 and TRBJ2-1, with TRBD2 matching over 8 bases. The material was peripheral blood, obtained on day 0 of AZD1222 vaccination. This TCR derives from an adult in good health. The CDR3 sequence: CASSTPEREHGNEQFF. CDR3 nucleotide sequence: TGTGCCAGCAGCACCCCTGAGCGGGAGCATGGCAATGAGCAGTTCTTC.